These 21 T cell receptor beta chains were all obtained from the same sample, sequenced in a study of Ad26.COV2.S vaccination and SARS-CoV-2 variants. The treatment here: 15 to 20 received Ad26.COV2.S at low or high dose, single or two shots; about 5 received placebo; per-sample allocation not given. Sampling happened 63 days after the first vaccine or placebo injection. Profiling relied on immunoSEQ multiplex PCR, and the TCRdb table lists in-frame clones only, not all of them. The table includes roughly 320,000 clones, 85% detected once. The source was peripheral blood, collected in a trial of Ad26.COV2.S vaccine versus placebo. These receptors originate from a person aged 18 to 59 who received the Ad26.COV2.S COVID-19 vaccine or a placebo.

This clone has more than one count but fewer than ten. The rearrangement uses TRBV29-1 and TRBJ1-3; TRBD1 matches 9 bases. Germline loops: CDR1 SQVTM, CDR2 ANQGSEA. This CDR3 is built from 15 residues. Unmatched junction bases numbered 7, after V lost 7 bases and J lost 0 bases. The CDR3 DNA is TGCAGCGCGGGGGGACAGGGAAGCTCTGGAAACACCATATATTTT. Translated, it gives CSAGGQGSSGNTIYF.

The CDR3 here is CASSPDGYSTDTQYF. Written as DNA, the CDR3 is TGTGCCAGCAGCCCGGACGGTTATAGCACAGATACGCAGTATTTT. The chain has TRBV7-3 and TRBJ2-3; D not certain. CDR3 length: 15 residues. V was trimmed by 5 bases and J by 0 bases, leaving 12 bases between them. Germline values: CDR1 SGHTA, CDR2 FQGTGA.

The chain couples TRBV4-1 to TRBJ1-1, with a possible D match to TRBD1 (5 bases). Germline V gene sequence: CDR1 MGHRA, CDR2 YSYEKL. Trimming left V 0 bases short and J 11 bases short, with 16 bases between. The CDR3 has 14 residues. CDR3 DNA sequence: TGCGCCAGCAGCCAAGATTGGGGGTCGGGGAGGGCTTTCTTT. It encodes CASSQDWGSGRAFF.

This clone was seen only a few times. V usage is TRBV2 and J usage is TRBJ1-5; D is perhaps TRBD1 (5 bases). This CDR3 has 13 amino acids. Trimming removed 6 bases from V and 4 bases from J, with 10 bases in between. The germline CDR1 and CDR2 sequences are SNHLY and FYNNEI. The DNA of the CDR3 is TGTGCCAGCAGAGGGGAAGGTAATCAGCCCCAGCATTTT. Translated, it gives CASRGEGNQPQHF.

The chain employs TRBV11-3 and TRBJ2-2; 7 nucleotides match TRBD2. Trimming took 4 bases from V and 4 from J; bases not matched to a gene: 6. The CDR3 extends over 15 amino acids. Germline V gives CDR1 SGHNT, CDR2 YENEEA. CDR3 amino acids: CASSSRDYFTGELFF. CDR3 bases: TGTGCCAGCAGCTCCCGGGACTACTTCACCGGGGAGCTGTTTTTT.

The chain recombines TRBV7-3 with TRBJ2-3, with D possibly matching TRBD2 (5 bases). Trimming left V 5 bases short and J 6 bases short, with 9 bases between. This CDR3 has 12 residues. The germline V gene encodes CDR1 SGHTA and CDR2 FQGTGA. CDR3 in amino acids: CASSADSDTQYF. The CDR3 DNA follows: TGTGCCAGCAGCGCGGACTCCGATACGCAGTATTTT.

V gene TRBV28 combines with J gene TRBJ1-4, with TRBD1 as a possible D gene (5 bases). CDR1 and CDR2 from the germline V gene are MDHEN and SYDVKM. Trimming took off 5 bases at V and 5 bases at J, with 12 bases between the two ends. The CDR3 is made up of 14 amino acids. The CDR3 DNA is TGTGCCAGCAGTCGGCTAGGGGCGAATGAAAAACTGTTTTTT. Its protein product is CASSRLGANEKLFF.

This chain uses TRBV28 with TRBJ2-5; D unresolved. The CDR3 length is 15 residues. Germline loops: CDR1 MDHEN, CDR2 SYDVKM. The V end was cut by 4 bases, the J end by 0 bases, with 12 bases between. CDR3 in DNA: TGTGCCAGCAGTTCCATCCGACTTTACCAAGAGACCCAGTACTTC. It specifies CASSSIRLYQETQYF.

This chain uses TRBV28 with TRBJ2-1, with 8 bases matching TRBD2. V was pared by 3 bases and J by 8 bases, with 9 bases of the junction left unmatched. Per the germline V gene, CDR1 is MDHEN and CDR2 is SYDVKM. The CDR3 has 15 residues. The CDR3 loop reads CASSLVAGSRDEQFF. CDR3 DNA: TGTGCCAGCAGTTTGGTAGCGGGGAGTCGGGATGAGCAGTTCTTC.

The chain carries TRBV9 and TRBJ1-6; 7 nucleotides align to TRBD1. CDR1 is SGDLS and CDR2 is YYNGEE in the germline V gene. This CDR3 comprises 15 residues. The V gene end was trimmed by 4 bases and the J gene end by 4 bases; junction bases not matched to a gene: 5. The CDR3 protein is CASSSGGTYNSPLHF. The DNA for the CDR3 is TGTGCCAGCAGCTCAGGGGGAACTTATAATTCACCCCTCCACTTT.

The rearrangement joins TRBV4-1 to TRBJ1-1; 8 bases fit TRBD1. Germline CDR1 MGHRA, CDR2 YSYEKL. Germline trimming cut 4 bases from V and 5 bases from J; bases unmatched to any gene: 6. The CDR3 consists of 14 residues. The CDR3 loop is CASSPRTGYTEAFF. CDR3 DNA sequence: TGCGCCAGCAGCCCCCGGACAGGGTATACTGAAGCTTTCTTT.

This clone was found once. As DNA, the CDR3 is TGCGCCAGCAGCCAAGGCGGCTTGGCTTCCGCCGGGGAGCTGTTTTTT. It codes for CASSQGGLASAGELFF. V usage is TRBV4-1 and J usage is TRBJ2-2; D is ambiguous. Trimming pared 1 base from V and 6 bases from J, leaving 15 bases between. CDR1 is MGHRA and CDR2 is YSYEKL in the germline V gene. CDR3 length: 16 amino acids.

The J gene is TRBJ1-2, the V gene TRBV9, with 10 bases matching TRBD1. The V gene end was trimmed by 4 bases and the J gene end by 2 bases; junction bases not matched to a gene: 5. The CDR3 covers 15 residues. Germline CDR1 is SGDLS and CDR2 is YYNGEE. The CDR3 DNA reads TGTGCCAGCAGCCTCAGACAGGGGGCGAACTATGGCTACACCTTC. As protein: CASSLRQGANYGYTF.

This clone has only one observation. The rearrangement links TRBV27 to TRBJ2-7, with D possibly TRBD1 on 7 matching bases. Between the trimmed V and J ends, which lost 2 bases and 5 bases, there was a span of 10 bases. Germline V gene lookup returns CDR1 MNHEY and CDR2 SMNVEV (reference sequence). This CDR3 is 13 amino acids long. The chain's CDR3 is CASSLQGGDEQYF. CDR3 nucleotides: TGTGCCAGCAGTTTACAGGGGGGAGACGAGCAGTACTTC.

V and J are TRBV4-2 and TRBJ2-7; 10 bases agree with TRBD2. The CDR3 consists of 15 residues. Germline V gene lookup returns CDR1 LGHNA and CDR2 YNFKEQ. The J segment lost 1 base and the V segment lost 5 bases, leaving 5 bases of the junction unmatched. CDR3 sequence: CASSSGLARSYEQYF. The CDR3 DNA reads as TGTGCCAGCAGCTCGGGACTAGCGCGGTCCTACGAGCAGTACTTC.

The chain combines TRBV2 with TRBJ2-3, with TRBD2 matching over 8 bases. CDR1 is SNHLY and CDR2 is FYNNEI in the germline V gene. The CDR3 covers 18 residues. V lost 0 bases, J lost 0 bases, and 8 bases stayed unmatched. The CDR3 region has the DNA TGTGCCAGCAGTGAAGCGCTGGGCCAGCGGGGGAGCACAGATACGCAGTATTTT. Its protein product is CASSEALGQRGSTDTQYF.

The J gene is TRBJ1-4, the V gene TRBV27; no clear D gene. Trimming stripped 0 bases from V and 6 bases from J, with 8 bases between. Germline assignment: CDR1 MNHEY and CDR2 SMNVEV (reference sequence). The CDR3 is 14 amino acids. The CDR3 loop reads CASSLSRADEKLFF. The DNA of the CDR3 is TGTGCCAGCAGTTTATCCCGGGCGGATGAAAAACTGTTTTTT.

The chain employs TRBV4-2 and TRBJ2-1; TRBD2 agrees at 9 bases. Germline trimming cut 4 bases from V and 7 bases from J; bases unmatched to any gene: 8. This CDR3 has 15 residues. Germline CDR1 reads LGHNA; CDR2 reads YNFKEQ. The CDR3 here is CASSLGRGGRNEQFF. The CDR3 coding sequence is TGTGCCAGCAGCCTAGGGCGGGGGGGCCGAAATGAGCAGTTCTTC.

The CDR3 coding sequence is TGCGCCAGCAGGGACAACGACGAGCAGTACTTC. It yields the protein CASRDNDEQYF. The chain employs TRBV10-1 and TRBJ2-7; a weak D match, TRBD1 (5 bases). Trimming cost V 6 bases and J 5 bases, with 8 bases left between them. CDR1 and CDR2 (germline): WNHNN, SYGVQD (reference sequence). The CDR3 has 11 amino acids.

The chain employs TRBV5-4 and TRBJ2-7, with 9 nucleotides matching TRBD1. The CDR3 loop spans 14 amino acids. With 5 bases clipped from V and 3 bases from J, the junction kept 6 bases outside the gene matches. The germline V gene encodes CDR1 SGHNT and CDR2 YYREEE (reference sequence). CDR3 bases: TGTGCCAGCAGACTGGACAGGGGCGACTACGAGCAGTACTTC. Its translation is CASRLDRGDYEQYF.

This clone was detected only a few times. The CDR3 region has the DNA TGTGCCACCAGCTTTCTCGCCCTGGGGGGTGAAAAACTGTTTTTT. This codes for CATSFLALGGEKLFF. V is TRBV15 and J is TRBJ1-4, with a weak D call TRBD1 (5 bases). The CDR3 is 15 amino acids. With 5 bases removed from V and 7 bases from J, the gap between germline ends came to 17 bases. Germline CDR1 LNHNV, CDR2 YYDKDF (reference sequence).